The text below deals with one TCR beta chain. There is no known antigen for this receptor. In total, approximately 700 healthy bone marrow donors made up the cohort. At the time of sampling, all cohort members were nominally healthy, though unrecorded immune exposures were likely present. The donor tested CMV seronegative and was one of the 352 seronegative cohort members. Each donor provided a peripheral blood sample, and peripheral blood mononuclear cells were used for TCR beta sequencing. Genomic DNA was extracted from the blood cell samples with the Qiagen DNeasy Blood Extraction Kit. Library creation used the immunoSEQ multiplex PCR assay. For the multiplex PCR, a mixture combining 60 forward primers for TCR Vbeta segments and 13 reverse primers for TCR Jbeta segments was used. Amplification of the CDR3 region of rearranged TCR beta genes was performed with a multiplex PCR assay on genomic DNA. The Illumina HiSeq System was used to sequence the amplified TCR beta libraries as 87-base-pair reads. The published analysis was carried out like this. A later analysis counted tens of millions of unique TCR beta chains across the 666 repertoires, and some 11 million of these chains were shared by at least two donors. A nearest-neighbor algorithm error-corrected the raw reads and collapsed the reads into unique sequences, merging closely related sequences to remove PCR and sequencing errors. To assign V, D and J gene segments, CDR3 sequences were aligned to IMGT reference sequences. For a sequence to be retained, a match of at least six nucleotides was required to both a V gene segment and a J gene segment. A rearrangement counted as productive if the CDR3 had no stop codons and remained in frame with V and J, and every other rearrangement counted as non-productive. Following IMGT convention, CDR3 was defined as the stretch from the second conserved V-encoded cysteine to the conserved J-encoded phenylalanine. Sequences without an unambiguous match to a single V gene segment were excluded from the earlier analysis of a few hundred of the donors. An earlier analysis of fewer than 750 of the donors classified V segments as functional when productive rearrangements were above 56.7% and as segregating when the standard deviation between donors was above 5%. To diagnose cytomegalovirus status from the catalog of TCR beta chain sequences, a statistical classification framework was built. A later analysis assigned V and J genes by comparing TCR nucleotide sequences with IMGT/GENE-DB human TR gene sequences. The TCRdist pipeline was used in a later analysis to assign CDR3 sequences and most-parsimonious VDJ recombination scenarios. A later analysis defined each TCR beta chain by its CDR3 amino acid sequence plus V-gene family, and excluded reads lacking a unique V-gene family. As a way to deal with suspected cross-contamination and a sequencing artifact, a later analysis dropped 592 nucleotide sequences that were highly shared and had low generation probability. For each public chain, a later analysis derived a clonal expansion index from normalized ranks of inferred template counts within each repertoire. In a later analysis, generation probabilities were computed with a VDJ recombination model fitted to out-of-frame rearrangements, and the resulting probabilities were checked against IGoR. In a later analysis, hypergeometric tests were used to score TCR-TCR, TCR-HLA and TCR-CMV co-occurrence, with a repertoire-size bias correction applied to TCR pairs. False discovery rates were estimated in a later analysis by permuting HLA or CMV assignments 20 times. In a later analysis, co-occurring TCRs were grouped using DBSCAN, with TCRdist sequence similarity added in when clustering inside HLA-allele-positive subsets. For co-occurrence clustering, repertoires with fewer than 30,000 or more than 120,000 public chains were excluded, along with five repertoires with anomalous nucleotide sharing. The clones in this table, taken by TCRdb from immuneACCESS, are in-frame only. Not every clone is retained; where verified, under half of the shortfall comes from an unresolved V gene, and the cause of the rest is unknown. V and J calls and clone size are as listed in that table; D and trimming were resolved from the DNA. The record for this sample contains over 65,000 clones. 0.95% to 1.3% of the sample rests with the top ten.

The CDR3 goes from the cysteine to the phenylalanine over 11 residues. Here the CDR3 DNA is all that survives: 33 bases in frame from base 1. Trimming costs V 9 bases and J 6 bases, and their ends lie 9 bases apart. The germline V gene encodes CDR1 LNHDA and CDR2 SQIVND (reference sequence). The data stem from a study of cytomegalovirus exposure and HLA in healthy donors (dated by TCRdb to about 2017). In terms of the full investigation: In an earlier analysis of roughly 590 of the donors, 250 to 350 Gb of sequence data and just under 120 million unique TCR beta sequences from roughly 200 million T cells were reported. Across approximately 400 genotyped donors of the cohort, an average of approximately 240,000 unique TCR beta nucleotide sequences per donor were sequenced, and roughly a sixth of those sequences were non-productive. Class I and class II HLA loci were covered by the typing at four-digit resolution. An early release covering roughly 600 HLA-typed donors comprised roughly 300 gigabases of sequencing data and approximately 80 million unique TCR sequences. The T cell repertoires of some 670 subjects were profiled by immunosequencing and related to cytomegalovirus serostatus. Donor age, sex, ethnicity and CMV serostatus were collected together with the repertoire data. A later genetic analysis took genome-wide SNP genotypes for about 55% of the roughly 670 donors and used that subset as a discovery cohort. Every repertoire in the discovery cohort had been generated on one and the same sequencing platform. Besides the first cohort of more than 650 subjects, a separate validation cohort made up of over a hundred different subjects was used. To predict cytomegalovirus infection status, the study combined high-throughput TCR immunosequencing, statistical association of individual TCRs with disease status, and machine learning. In the later analysis, no new phenotypic data were used to find candidate immune exposures; instead, reliance was placed on TCR beta sequences and their occurrence across donors. To decide whether each TCR beta V gene segment behaved as functional or pseudogenic, an earlier analysis of some 600 of the donors relied on high-throughput TCR beta sequencing. To study patterns of TCR occurrence, a later analysis re-analyzed previously published TCR beta repertoires from hundreds of donors and added high-resolution HLA genotyping. Of the roughly 410 genotyped donors, 81% were placed in the genetic ancestry cluster associated with self-reported Caucasian donors. Typing coverage varied by locus: about 629-640 donors for A, B, C, DRB1 and DQB1; around 560 for DQA1; approximately 570 for DPA1; roughly 450 for DPB1. The study aimed to test whether cataloging public T cell receptors could reveal signatures of past pathogen exposure. Four or five DR-DQ haplotypes were treated as single units for association and clustering because of strong linkage in the cohort.

Results and caveats for the whole study, not just this receptor: In a later analysis, HLA-associated TCR beta chains showed more clonal expansion and lower generation probabilities than non-associated chains that were equally common. At a false discovery rate of 0.05, a later analysis linked about 16,000 TCR beta sequences to specific HLA alleles. Most TCR sequences were observed very rarely across donors, whereas some public TCRs were present in many individuals. A later genetic analysis reported fewer N-insertions in productive TCRs among donors in an Asian-associated ancestry cluster than the approximately 700-donor mean. HLA typing was unavailable for some donors at each locus, so association tests used only the typed subset. The study gave a list of about 160 TCR beta chains associated with cytomegalovirus. The sequencing pipeline was judged likely to have produced a cluster of highly shared sequence variants as a technical artifact. The presence/absence analyses assumed that sequencing depth was roughly uniform across donors, and that assumption may not be true. Most CMV-associated TCR beta chains appeared to be HLA-restricted in a later analysis, and the HLA associations seemed to be driven largely by CMV exposure. In vitro tests confirmed that a few of the cytomegalovirus-associated TCR beta chains recognize cytomegalovirus antigens. In a later analysis, TCR association rates were found to vary across HLA loci, with the most associated TCRs seen for DRB1 alleles and the fewest for HLA-C alleles. According to a later analysis, parvovirus B19, influenza, CMV and Epstein-Barr virus appeared linked to several top co-occurrence clusters. Because counts were too low, roughly 18 rarely observed V segments, including chromosome 9 orphons, were left out of the earlier analysis of about 500 of the donors. The authors suggested that the approach could potentially be generalized to other disease states and immunological phenotypes. Strong co-occurrence of HLA alleles, especially DR and DQ, made assigning TCR associations to individual alleles difficult. Immune exposure information for the cohort was limited to CMV serostatus. A further reported finding was that TCR beta sequences accurately predicted the HLA-A and HLA-B alleles for most subjects in the first cohort. Some IMGT-functional V segments, including TRBV6-2 and TRBV6-3, could not be told apart with the 87-base-pair reads, so those segments were excluded. The classifier was reported to diagnose cytomegalovirus status with high specificity and sensitivity in both the original and validation cohorts. In an earlier analysis of under 600 of the donors, most TCR beta V segments were observed in productive rearrangements about 90% or about 30% of the time, broadly matching IMGT annotations. Correlated functional status among segregating V segments might be attributable to linkage disequilibrium, but an unknown experimental factor could not be ruled out. This cohort had only TCR beta chains sequenced, and the lack of alpha or paired-chain data limited which features could be detected. An association between a missense DCLRE1C variant and V-gene and J-gene trimming of TCR beta chains was found in a later genetic analysis and replicated in an independent cohort.

Sequencing used PBMCs. The origin of this receptor is a woman in her 30s in good health and CMV-seronegative. This chain joins TRBV19 to TRBJ2-1, with no D gene named confidently. The bases read TGTGCCAGCGGTTGGGCCAATGAGCAGTTCTTC. This gives the protein CASGWANEQFF.